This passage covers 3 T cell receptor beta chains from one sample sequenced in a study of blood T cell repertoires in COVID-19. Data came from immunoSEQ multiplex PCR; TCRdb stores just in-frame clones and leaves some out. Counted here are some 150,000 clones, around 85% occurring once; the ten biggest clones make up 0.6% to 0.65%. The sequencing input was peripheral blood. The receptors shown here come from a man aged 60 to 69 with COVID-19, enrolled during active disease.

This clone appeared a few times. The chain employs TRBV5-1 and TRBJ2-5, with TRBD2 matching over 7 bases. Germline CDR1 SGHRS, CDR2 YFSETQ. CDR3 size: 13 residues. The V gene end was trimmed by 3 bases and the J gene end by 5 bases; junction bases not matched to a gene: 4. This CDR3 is CASSSGGGETQYF. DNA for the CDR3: TGCGCCAGCAGCTCTGGGGGAGGGGAGACCCAGTACTTC.

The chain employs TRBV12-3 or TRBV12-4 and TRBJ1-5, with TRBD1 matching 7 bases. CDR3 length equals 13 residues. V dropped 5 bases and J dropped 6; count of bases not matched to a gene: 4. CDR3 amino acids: CASSDRDVQPQHF. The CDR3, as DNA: TGTGCCAGCAGTGACAGGGATGTTCAGCCCCAGCATTTT.

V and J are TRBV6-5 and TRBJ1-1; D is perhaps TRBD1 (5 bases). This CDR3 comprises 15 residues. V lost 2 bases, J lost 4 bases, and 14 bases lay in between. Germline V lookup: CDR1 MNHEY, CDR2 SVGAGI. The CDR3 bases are TGTGCCAGCAGTTACCGCCCAGGGCTTCGCACTGAAGCTTTCTTT. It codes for CASSYRPGLRTEAFF.